Listed below are T cell receptor beta chains from one sample, sequenced in a study of shared clonotypes between healthy human individuals. TCRdb keeps only in-frame clones here, not all; method: immunoSEQ multiplex PCR. The data contain some 2.3 million clones, roughly 93% of them singletons. Input material: naive CD4+ T cells from PBMCs. The receptors stem from a young man in good health. Some clones in this sample may be carry-over from other donors' samples. Each CDR3 is given with its conserved first and last residue. D genes are given only for firm matches.

d_call	v_call	cdr3_length	j_call	cdr3_aa	cdr3_nt
.	TRBV5-1	15	TRBJ1-2	CASSSDSTTNYGYTF	TGCGCCAGCAGCTCGGACAGCACCACTAACTATGGCTACACCTTC
.	TRBV7-9	14	TRBJ1-2	CASSLAGLPQGYTF	TGTGCCAGCAGCTTAGCGGGGCTCCCGCAGGGCTACACCTTC
TRBD1	TRBV2	15	TRBJ1-3	CASSASGGPGNTIYF	TGTGCCAGCAGCGCCTCAGGGGGCCCTGGAAACACCATATATTTT
.	TRBV30	13	TRBJ2-1	CAWSLTGSRKQFF	TGTGCCTGGAGTCTTACAGGGTCTCGTAAGCAGTTCTTC
TRBD1	TRBV5-1	15	TRBJ1-2	CASSGGTGDNLGYTF	TGCGCCAGCAGCGGTGGGACAGGAGACAATCTTGGCTACACCTTC
.	TRBV6-1	12	TRBJ2-7	CASSESTVEQYF	TGTGCCAGCAGTGAATCCACGGTTGAGCAGTACTTC
.	TRBV6-4	13	TRBJ2-3	CASSDSNSDTQYF	TGTGCCAGCAGTGACTCGAATTCAGATACGCAGTATTTT
.	TRBV19	15	TRBJ1-2	CASSTQGRGYYGYTF	TGTGCCAGTAGTACCCAGGGAAGGGGGTACTATGGCTACACCTTC
TRBD1	TRBV10-3	13	TRBJ2-5	CASGTGGGATQYF	TGTGCCTCCGGGACAGGGGGCGGGGCGACCCAGTACTTC
TRBD2	TRBV27	16	TRBJ2-5	CASSSLAGGPMETQYF	TGTGCCAGCAGCTCTCTAGCGGGAGGGCCGATGGAGACCCAGTACTTC
.	TRBV18	15	TRBJ2-4	CASSPGQVAKNIQYF	TGTGCCAGCTCACCAGGGCAGGTAGCCAAAAACATTCAGTACTTC
.	TRBV28	13	TRBJ2-7	CASSLQTSYEQYF	TGTGCCAGCAGTTTACAGACCTCCTACGAGCAGTACTTC
TRBD1	TRBV6-1	15	TRBJ1-3	CASSADRGPGNTIYF	TGTGCCAGCAGCGCGGACAGGGGACCTGGAAACACCATATATTTT
.	TRBV30	19	TRBJ2-6	CAWSVIGQPQYSGANVLTF	TGTGCCTGGAGTGTAATTGGACAGCCACAATACTCTGGGGCCAACGTCCTGACTTTC
TRBD1	TRBV25-1	16	TRBJ2-1	CASSESRTGVYNEQFF	TGTGCCAGCAGTGAATCCAGGACAGGGGTCTACAATGAGCAGTTCTTC
TRBD1	TRBV25-1	15	TRBJ2-4	CASSESRTGKNIQYF	TGTGCCAGCAGTGAATCTAGGACAGGGAAAAACATTCAGTACTTC
.	TRBV28	14	TRBJ2-7	CASSLSARRYEQYF	TGTGCCAGCAGTTTGTCGGCCCGCCGATACGAGCAGTACTTC
.	TRBV28	13	TRBJ1-2	CASSRSGHYGYTF	TGTGCCAGCAGCCGCTCGGGTCACTATGGCTACACCTTC
.	TRBV5-1	14	TRBJ2-2	CASSLFLSTGELFF	TGCGCCAGCAGCTTATTCTTATCCACCGGGGAGCTGTTTTTT
.	TRBV5-6	11	TRBJ2-2	CASSRRGELFF	TGTGCCAGCAGCCGGAGGGGGGAGCTGTTTTTT
.	TRBV5-1	13	TRBJ2-2	CASSVDVTGELFF	TGCGCCAGCAGCGTGGACGTCACCGGGGAGCTGTTTTTT
.	TRBV5-5	13	TRBJ1-2	CASSLVQSYGYTF	TGTGCCAGCAGCTTGGTGCAGTCCTATGGCTACACCTTC
TRBD1	TRBV2	16	TRBJ2-7	CASSGGDRGGTYEQYF	TGTGCCAGCAGTGGCGGCGACAGGGGCGGAACTTACGAGCAGTACTTC
TRBD1	TRBV5-1	14	TRBJ1-1	CASSQGTGGTEAFF	TGCGCCAGCAGCCAGGGGACAGGGGGCACTGAAGCTTTCTTT
TRBD1	TRBV5-1	15	TRBJ2-2	CASRPGTGITGELFF	TGCGCCAGCCGACCGGGGACAGGGATCACCGGGGAGCTGTTTTTT
TRBD1	TRBV30	15	TRBJ1-4	CAWSAQTGGREKLFF	TGTGCCTGGAGTGCCCAGACAGGGGGCAGAGAAAAACTGTTTTTT
.	TRBV9	12	TRBJ2-1	CASSAPHDEQFF	TGTGCCAGCAGCGCCCCGCATGATGAGCAGTTCTTC
.	TRBV6-1	14	TRBJ1-4	CASKPGPTGEKLFF	TGTGCCAGTAAACCGGGACCTACGGGGGAAAAACTGTTTTTT
TRBD1	TRBV2	14	TRBJ1-5	CASRRDRRNQPQHF	TGTGCCAGCAGAAGGGACAGGAGGAATCAGCCCCAGCATTTT
.	TRBV6-5	13	TRBJ2-1	CASRLLTSNEQFF	TGTGCCAGCAGACTCTTAACTAGTAATGAGCAGTTCTTC